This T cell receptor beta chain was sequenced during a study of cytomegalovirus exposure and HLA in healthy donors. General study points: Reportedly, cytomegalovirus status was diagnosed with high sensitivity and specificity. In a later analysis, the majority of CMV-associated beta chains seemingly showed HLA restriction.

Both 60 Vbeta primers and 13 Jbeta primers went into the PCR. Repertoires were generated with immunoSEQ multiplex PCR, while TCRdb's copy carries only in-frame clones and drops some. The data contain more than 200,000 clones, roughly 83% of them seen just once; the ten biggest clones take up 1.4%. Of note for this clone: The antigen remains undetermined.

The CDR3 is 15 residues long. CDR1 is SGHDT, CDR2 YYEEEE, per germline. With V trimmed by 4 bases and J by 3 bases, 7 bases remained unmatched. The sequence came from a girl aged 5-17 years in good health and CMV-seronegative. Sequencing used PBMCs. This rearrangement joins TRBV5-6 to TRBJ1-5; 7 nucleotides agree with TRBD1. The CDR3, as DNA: TGTGCCAGCAGCCCAGGGGGTACCTTCAATCAGCCCCAGCATTTT. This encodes CASSPGGTFNQPQHF.